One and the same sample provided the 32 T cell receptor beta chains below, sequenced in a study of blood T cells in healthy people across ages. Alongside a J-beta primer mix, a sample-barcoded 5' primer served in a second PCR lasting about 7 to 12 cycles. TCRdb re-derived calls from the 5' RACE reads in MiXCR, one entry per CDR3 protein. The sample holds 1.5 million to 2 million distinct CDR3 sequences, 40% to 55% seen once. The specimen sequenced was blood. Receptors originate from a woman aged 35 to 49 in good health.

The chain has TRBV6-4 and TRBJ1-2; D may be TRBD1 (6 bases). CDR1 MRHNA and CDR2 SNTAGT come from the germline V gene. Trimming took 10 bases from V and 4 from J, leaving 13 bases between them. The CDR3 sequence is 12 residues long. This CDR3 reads CATYTGTYGYTF. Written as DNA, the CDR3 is TGTGCCACTTATACAGGGACCTATGGCTACACCTTC.

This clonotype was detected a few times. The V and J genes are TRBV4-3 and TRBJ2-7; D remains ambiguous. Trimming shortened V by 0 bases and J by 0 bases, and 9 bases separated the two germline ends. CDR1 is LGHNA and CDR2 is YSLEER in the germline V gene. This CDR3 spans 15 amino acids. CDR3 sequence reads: CASSQEQLGSYEQYF. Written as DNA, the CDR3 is TGCGCCAGCAGCCAAGAACAGTTAGGCTCCTACGAGCAGTACTTC.

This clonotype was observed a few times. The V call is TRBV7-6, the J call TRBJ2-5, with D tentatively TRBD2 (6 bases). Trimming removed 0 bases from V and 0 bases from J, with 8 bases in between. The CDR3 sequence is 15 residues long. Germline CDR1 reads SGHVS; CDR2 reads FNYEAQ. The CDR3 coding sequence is TGTGCCAGCAGCTTAGCTCGGGGGTACCAAGAGACCCAGTACTTC. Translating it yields CASSLARGYQETQYF.

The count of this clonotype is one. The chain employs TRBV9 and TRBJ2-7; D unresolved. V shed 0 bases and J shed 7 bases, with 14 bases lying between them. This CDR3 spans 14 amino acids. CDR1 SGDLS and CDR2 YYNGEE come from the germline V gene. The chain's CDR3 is CASSVAPALGEQYF. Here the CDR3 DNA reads TGTGCCAGCAGCGTAGCCCCGGCCCTAGGTGAGCAGTACTTC.

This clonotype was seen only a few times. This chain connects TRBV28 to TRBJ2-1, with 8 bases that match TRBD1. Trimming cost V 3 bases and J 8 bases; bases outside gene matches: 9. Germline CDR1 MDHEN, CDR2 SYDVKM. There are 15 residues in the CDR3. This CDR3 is CASSFGRGPRYEQFF. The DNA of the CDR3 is TGTGCCAGCAGTTTCGGCAGGGGGCCTAGGTATGAGCAGTTCTTC.

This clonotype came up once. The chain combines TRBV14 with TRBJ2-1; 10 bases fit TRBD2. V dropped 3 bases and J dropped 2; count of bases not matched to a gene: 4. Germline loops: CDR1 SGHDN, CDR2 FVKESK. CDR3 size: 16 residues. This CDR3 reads CASSHQLAGPYNEQFF. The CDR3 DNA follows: TGTGCCAGCAGCCACCAACTAGCGGGGCCCTACAATGAGCAGTTCTTC.

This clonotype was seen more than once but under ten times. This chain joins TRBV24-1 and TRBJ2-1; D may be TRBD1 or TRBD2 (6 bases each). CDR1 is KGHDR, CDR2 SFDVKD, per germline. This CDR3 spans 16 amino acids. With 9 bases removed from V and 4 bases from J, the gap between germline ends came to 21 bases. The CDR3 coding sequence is TGTGCCACCGGGGGCCGGATTAATGGGGGGTACAATGAGCAGTTCTTC. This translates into CATGGRINGGYNEQFF.

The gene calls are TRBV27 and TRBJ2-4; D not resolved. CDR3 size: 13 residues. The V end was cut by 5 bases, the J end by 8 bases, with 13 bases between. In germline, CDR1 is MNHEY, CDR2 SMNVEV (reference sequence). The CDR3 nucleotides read TGTGCCAGCAGTACCTCGGGTAGAGACATTCAGTACTTC. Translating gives CASSTSGRDIQYF.

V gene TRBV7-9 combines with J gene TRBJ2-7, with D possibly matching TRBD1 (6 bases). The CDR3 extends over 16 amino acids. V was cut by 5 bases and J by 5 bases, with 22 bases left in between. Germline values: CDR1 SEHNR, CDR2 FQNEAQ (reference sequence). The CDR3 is CASSRTANRVNHEQYF. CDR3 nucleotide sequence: TGTGCCAGCAGCCGGACGGCGAACAGGGTGAACCACGAGCAGTACTTC.

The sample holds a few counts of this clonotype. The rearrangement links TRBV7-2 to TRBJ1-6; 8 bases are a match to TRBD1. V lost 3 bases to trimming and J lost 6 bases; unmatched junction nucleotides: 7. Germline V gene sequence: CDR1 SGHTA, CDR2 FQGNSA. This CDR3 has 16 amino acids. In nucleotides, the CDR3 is TGTGCCAGCAGCTTGATAGGGACAGGCCTTAATTCACCCCTCCACTTT. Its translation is CASSLIGTGLNSPLHF.

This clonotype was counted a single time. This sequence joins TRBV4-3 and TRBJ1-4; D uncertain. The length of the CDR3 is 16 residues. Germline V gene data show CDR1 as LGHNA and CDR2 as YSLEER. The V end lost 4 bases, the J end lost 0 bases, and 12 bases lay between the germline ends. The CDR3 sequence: CASSRRLDATNEKLFF. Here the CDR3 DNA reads TGCGCCAGCAGCCGCCGCCTGGATGCAACTAATGAAAAACTGTTTTTT.

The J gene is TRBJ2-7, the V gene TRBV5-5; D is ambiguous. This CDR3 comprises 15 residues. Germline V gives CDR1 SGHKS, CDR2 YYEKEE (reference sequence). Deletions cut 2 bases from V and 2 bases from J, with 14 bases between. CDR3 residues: CASSFSPTVAYEQYF. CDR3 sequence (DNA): TGTGCCAGCAGCTTTTCTCCGACGGTCGCCTACGAGCAGTACTTC.

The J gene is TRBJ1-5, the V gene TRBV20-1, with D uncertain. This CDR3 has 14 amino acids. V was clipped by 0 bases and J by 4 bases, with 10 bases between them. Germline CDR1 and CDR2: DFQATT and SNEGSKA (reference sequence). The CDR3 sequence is CSARDWAGNQPQHF. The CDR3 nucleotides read TGCAGTGCTAGAGATTGGGCGGGGAATCAGCCCCAGCATTTT.

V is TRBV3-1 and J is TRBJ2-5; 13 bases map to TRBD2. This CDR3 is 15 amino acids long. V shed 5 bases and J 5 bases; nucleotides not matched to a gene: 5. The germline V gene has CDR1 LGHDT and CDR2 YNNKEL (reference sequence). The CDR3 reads CASSTLAGGLETQYF. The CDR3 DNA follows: TGTGCCAGCAGCACACTAGCGGGGGGGCTTGAGACCCAGTACTTC.

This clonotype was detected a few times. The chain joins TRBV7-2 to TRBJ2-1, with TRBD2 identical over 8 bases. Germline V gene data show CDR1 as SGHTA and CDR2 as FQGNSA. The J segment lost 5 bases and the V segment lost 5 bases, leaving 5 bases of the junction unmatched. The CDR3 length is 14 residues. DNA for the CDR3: TGTGCCAGCAGCGGCGGGGGGAACGACAATGAGCAGTTCTTC. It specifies CASSGGGNDNEQFF.

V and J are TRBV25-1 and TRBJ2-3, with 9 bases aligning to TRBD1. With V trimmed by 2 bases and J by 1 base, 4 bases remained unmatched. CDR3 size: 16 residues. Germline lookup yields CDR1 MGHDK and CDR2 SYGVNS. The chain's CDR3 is CASSEHRGLGTDTQYF. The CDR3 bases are TGTGCCAGCAGTGAACACAGGGGGCTGGGCACAGATACGCAGTATTTT.

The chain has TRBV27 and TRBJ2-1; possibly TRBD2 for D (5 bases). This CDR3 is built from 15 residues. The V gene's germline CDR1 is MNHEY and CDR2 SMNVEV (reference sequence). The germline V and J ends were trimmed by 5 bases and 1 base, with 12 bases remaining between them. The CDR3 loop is CASSTQLASYNEQFF. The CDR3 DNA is TGTGCCAGCAGTACGCAGCTAGCTTCCTACAATGAGCAGTTCTTC.

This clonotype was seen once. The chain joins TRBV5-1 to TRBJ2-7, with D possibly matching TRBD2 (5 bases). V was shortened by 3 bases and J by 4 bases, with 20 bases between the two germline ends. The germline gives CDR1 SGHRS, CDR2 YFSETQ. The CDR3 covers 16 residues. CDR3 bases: TGCGCCAGCAGCTCGGACTCCAGGTTCCCCTTGTACGAGCAGTACTTC. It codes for CASSSDSRFPLYEQYF.

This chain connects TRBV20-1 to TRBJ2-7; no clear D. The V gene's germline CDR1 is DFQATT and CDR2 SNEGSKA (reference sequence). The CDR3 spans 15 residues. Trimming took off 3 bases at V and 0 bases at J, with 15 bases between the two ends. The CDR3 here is CSARGEQAGSYEQYF. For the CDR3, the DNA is TGCAGTGCTAGGGGCGAACAAGCAGGCTCCTACGAGCAGTACTTC.

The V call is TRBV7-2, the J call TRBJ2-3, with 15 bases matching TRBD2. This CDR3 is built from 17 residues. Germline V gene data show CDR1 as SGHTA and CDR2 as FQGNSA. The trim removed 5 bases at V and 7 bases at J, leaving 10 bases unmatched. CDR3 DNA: TGTGCCAGCAGCCCGGGCGGACTAGCGGGGGGGAGCTATACGCAGTATTTT. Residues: CASSPGGLAGGSYTQYF. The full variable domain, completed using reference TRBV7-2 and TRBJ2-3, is GAGVSQSPSNKVTEKGKDVELRCDPISGHTALYWYRQSLGQGLEFLIYFQGNSAPDKSGLPSDRFSAERTGGSVSTLTIQRTQQEDSAVYLCASSPGGLAGGSYTQYFGPGTRLTVL.

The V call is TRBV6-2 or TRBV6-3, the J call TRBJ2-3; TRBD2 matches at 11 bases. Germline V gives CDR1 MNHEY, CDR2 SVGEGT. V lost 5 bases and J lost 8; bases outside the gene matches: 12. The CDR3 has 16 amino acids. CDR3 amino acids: CASSLPGVAGGSTQYF. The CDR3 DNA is TGTGCCAGCAGTCTCCCCGGGGTAGCGGGGGGGTCTACGCAGTATTTT.

As DNA, the CDR3 is TGTGCCAGCTCACCACCCACAGGCCGGGACAGGGAAAACATTCAGTACTTC. Protein sequence: CASSPPTGRDRENIQYF. This chain joins TRBV18 and TRBJ2-4; TRBD1 matches 9 bases. The V gene end was trimmed by 0 bases and the J gene end by 5 bases; junction bases not matched to a gene: 8. The germline V gene has CDR1 KGHSH and CDR2 LQKENI. The CDR3 covers 17 residues.

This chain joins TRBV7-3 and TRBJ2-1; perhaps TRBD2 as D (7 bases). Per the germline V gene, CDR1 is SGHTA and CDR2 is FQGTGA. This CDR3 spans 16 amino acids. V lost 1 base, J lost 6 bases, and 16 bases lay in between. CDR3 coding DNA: TGTGCCAGCAGCTTAAATAGGGGGGGTAGGCTCAATGAGCAGTTCTTC. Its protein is CASSLNRGGRLNEQFF.

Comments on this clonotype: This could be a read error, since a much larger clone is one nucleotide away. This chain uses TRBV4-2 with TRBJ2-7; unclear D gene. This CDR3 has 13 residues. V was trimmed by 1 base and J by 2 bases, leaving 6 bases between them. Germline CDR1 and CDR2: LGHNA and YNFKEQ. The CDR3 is CASSQAATYEQYF. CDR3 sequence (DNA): TGTGCCAGCAGCCAAGCAGCGACCTACGAGCAGTACTTC.

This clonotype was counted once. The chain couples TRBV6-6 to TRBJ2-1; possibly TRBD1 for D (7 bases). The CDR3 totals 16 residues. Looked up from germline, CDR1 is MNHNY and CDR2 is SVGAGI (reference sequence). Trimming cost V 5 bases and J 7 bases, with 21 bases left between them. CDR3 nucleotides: TGTGCCAGCAGTAACCCGACAGGGTGGGGGGAGAATGAGCAGTTCTTC. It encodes CASSNPTGWGENEQFF.

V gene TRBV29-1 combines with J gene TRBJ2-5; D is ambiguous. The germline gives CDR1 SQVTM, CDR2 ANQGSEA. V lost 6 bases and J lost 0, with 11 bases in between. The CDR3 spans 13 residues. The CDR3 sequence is CSVGTEYQETQYF. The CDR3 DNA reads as TGCAGCGTGGGAACAGAGTACCAAGAGACCCAGTACTTC.

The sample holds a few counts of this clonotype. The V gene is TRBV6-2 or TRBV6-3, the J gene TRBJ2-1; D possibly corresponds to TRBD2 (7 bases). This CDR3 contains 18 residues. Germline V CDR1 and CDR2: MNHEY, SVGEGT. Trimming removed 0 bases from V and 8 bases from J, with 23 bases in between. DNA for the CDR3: TGTGCCAGCAGTTACTCGAAAGCGGGGTTGGGGGCGGAGCATGAGCAGTTCTTC. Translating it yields CASSYSKAGLGAEHEQFF.

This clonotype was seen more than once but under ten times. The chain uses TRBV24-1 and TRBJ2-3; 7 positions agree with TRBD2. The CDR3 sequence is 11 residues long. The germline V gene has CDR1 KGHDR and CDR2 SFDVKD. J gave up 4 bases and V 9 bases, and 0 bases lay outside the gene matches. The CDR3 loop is CATAGADTQYF. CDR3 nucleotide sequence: TGTGCCACCGCGGGGGCAGATACGCAGTATTTT.

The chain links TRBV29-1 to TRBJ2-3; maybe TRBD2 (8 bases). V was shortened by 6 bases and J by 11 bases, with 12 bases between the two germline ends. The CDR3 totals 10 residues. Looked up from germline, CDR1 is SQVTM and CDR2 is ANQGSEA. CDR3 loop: CSVGGDRQYF. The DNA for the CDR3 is TGCAGCGTCGGGGGGGACAGGCAGTATTTT.

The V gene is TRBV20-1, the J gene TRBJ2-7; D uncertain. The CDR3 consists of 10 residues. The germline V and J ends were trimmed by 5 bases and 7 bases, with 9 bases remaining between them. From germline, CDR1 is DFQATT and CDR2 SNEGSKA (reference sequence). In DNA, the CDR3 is TGCAGTGCTTCTGGGCCTGAGCAGTACTTC. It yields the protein CSASGPEQYF.

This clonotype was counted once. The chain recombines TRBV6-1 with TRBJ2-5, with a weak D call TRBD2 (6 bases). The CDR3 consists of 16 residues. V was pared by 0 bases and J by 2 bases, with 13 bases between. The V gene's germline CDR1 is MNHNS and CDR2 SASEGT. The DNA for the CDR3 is TGTGCCAGCAGTGAAGCGGGAGGCGGGGTGCAAGAGACCCAGTACTTC. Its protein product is CASSEAGGGVQETQYF.

The DNA for the CDR3 is TGTGCCAGCAGTGAATCGAGGGGGCTAGGTAATTCACCCCTCCACTTT. Protein sequence: CASSESRGLGNSPLHF. The chain uses TRBV25-1 and TRBJ1-6, with TRBD1 matching over 7 bases. This CDR3 has 16 residues. CDR1 and CDR2 (germline): MGHDK, SYGVNS. Trimming at V came to 1 base and at J to 6 bases, leaving 6 bases not matched to a gene.